This T cell receptor beta chain was sequenced in a study of radiation and T cells in renal cell carcinoma. The study, taken as a whole, reports: Intratumoral heterogeneity was not captured in these approximately 0.91 g regions. Dominant CDR3 motifs were more common in irradiated tumors than controls. Irradiated tumors had higher TCR clonality than control tumors.

Here immunoSEQ multiplex PCR was the method, and the copy in TCRdb shows in-frame clones only, minus some. Of fewer than 15,000 clones listed, 62% are singletons. Treatment indicated: treatment-naive control, cytoreductive nephrectomy. Clear cell pathology was present in this patient's renal cell carcinoma. The trim removed 5 bases at V and 6 bases at J, leaving 10 bases unmatched. There are 16 residues in the CDR3. Germline values: CDR1 SEHNR, CDR2 FQNEAQ (reference sequence). About this clone: What it binds is not known.

The clonotype was recovered from a man in his fifties or sixties with renal cell carcinoma. V gene TRBV7-9 combines with J gene TRBJ1-5; 10 bases fit TRBD1. The sequencing here drew on tumor tissue, taken from a patient whose treatment was nephrectomy without radiotherapy. The chain's CDR3 is CASSAPRTGGGQPQHF. DNA of the CDR3: TGTGCCAGCAGCGCCCCAAGGACAGGGGGAGGTCAGCCCCAGCATTTT.